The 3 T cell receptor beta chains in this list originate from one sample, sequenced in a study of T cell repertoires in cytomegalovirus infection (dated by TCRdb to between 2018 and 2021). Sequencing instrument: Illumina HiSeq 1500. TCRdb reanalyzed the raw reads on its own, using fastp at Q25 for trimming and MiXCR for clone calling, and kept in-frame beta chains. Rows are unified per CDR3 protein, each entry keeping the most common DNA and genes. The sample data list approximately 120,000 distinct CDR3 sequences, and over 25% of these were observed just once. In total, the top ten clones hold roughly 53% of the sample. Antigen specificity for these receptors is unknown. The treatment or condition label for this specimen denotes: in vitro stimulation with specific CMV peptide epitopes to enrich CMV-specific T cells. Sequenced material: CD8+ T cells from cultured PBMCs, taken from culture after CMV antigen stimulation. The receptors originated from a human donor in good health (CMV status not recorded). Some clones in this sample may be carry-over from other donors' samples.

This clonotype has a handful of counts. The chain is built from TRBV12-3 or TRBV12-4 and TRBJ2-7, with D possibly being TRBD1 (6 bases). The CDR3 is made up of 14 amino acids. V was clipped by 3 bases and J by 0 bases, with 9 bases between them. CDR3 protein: CASSFGDNSYEQYF. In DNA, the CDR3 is TGTGCCAGCAGTTTCGGGGACAACTCCTACGAGCAGTACTTC.

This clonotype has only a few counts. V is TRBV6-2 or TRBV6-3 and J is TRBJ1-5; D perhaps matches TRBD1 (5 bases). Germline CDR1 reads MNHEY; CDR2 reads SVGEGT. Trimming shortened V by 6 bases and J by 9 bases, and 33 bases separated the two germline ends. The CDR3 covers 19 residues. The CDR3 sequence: CASSQLDLQPGPDELPQHF. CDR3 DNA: TGTGCCAGCAGCCAATTGGACTTACAACCGGGACCCGACGAGTTGCCCCAGCATTTT.

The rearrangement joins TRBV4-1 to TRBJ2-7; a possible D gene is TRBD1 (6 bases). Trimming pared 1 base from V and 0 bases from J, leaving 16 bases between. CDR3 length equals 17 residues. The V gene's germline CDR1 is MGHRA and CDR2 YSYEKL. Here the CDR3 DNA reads TGCGCCAGCAGCCAAGCCTTCGGGACACCGAACTCCTACGAGCAGTACTTC. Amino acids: CASSQAFGTPNSYEQYF.